Listed here are 7 T cell receptor beta chains from one sample, sequenced in a study of blood T cell repertoires in COVID-19. Clones were read by immunoSEQ multiplex PCR, and TCRdb kept only the in-frame ones, dropping some. The repertoire holds around 99,000 clones, with around 79% as singletons. The sample was peripheral blood. These receptors were obtained from an elderly woman with active or convalescent COVID-19.

The J gene is TRBJ2-2, the V gene TRBV9; tentatively, D is TRBD1 (6 bases). The germline V gene encodes CDR1 SGDLS and CDR2 YYNGEE. Trimming pared 3 bases from V and 2 bases from J, leaving 8 bases between. This CDR3 comprises 14 residues. The CDR3 reads CASSDRVNTGELFF. In DNA, the CDR3 is TGTGCCAGCAGCGACAGGGTAAACACCGGGGAGCTGTTTTTT. Looking up the rest from reference TRBV9 and TRBJ2-2 gives the full variable domain: DSGVTQTPKHLITATGQRVTLRCSPRSGDLSVYWYQQSLDQGLQFLIQYYNGEERAKGNILERFSAQQFPDLHSELNLSSLELGDSALYFCASSDRVNTGELFFGEGSRLTVL.

This chain connects TRBV6-1 to TRBJ2-7; 13 bases fit TRBD2. The trim removed 2 bases at V and 0 bases at J, leaving 4 bases unmatched. The CDR3 length is 17 residues. CDR1 is MNHNS, CDR2 SASEGT, per germline. In DNA, the CDR3 is TGTGCCAGCAGTGAACAGGGACTAGCGGGGTTCTCCTACGAGCAGTACTTC. Translated, it gives CASSEQGLAGFSYEQYF.

The V call is TRBV18, the J call TRBJ2-1, with D tentatively TRBD2 (9 bases). Germline assignment: CDR1 KGHSH and CDR2 LQKENI. The CDR3 spans 15 residues. V was shortened by 2 bases and J by 8 bases, with 16 bases between the two germline ends. DNA of the CDR3: TGTGCCAGCTCACCAGACAGGGGACTAGCTTATGAGCAGTTCTTC. Protein: CASSPDRGLAYEQFF.

The chain uses TRBV28 and TRBJ1-1; 7 nucleotides agree with TRBD1. This CDR3 comprises 14 residues. Germline values: CDR1 MDHEN, CDR2 SYDVKM. The V and J ends lost 6 bases and 6 bases, in that order; junction bases with no gene match: 10. CDR3 region: CASSPGQASSEAFF. DNA for the CDR3: TGTGCCAGCAGCCCCGGACAGGCCAGCTCTGAAGCTTTCTTT. The full variable domain, rest sourced from reference TRBV28 and TRBJ1-1, is DVKVTQSSRYLVKRTGEKVFLECVQDMDHENMFWYRQDPGLGLRLIYFSYDVKMKEKGDIPEGYSVSREKKERFSLILESASTNQTSMYLCASSPGQASSEAFFGQGTRLTVV.

This clone was picked up a small number of times. In nucleotides, the CDR3 is TGTGCCAGCAGTTATGACAGAGTTTTAGGGAATGAGCAGTTCTTC. Its protein product is CASSYDRVLGNEQFF. This rearrangement joins TRBV7-9 to TRBJ2-1; possible D gene TRBD1, 5 bases. The CDR3 is 15 residues long. CDR1 is SEHNR and CDR2 is FQNEAQ in the germline V gene (reference sequence). V dropped 6 bases and J dropped 7 bases, with 19 bases sitting between them.

This clone was recorded only once. This chain connects TRBV15 to TRBJ2-1; the D gene is possibly TRBD2 (6 bases). Trimming removed 0 bases from V and 0 bases from J, with 12 bases in between. This CDR3 comprises 17 residues. Germline V gene sequence: CDR1 LNHNV, CDR2 YYDKDF (reference sequence). CDR3 sequence: CATSRDYGGGSYNEQFF. The DNA of the CDR3 is TGTGCCACCAGCAGAGATTACGGGGGAGGCTCCTACAATGAGCAGTTCTTC.

With regard to this clone: Germline and junction disagree at one end, which may indicate a read error. In nucleotides, the CDR3 is TGTGCTAGCAGCCTACTAGCGGCTAGCACAGATACGCAGTATTTT. It specifies CASSLLAASTDTQYF. V gene TRBV7-7 combines with J gene TRBJ2-3; TRBD2 aligns across 8 bases. Germline V gene lookup returns CDR1 SSHAT and CDR2 FNYEAQ (reference sequence). This CDR3 is built from 15 residues.